Listed here are 26 T cell receptor beta chains from one sample, sequenced in a study of T-cell reconstitution after alpha-beta-depleted transplantation in children. Preparation of the TCRbeta library was carried out with unique molecular identifiers. TCRdb fed the PCR reads into MiXCR, producing one record per CDR3 protein. Of about 870,000 distinct CDR3 sequences in the sample, approximately 15% are singletons; the top ten hold roughly 5%. This specimen was PBMCs, mostly from graft donor cells, taken 360 days after TCRalphabeta/CD19-depleted stem cell transplant. Receptors were obtained from a male patient aged 10 to 17 who had a stem cell transplant for acute lymphoblastic leukemia, so the T cells may come from the graft donor.

This chain uses TRBV29-1 with TRBJ2-7; possibly TRBD1 for D (5 bases). Looked up from germline, CDR1 is SQVTM and CDR2 is ANQGSEA. Trimming took 8 bases from V and 6 from J, leaving 14 bases between them. The CDR3 contains 11 residues. CDR3 nucleotide sequence: TGCAGCTTCCACAACCAGGGCGAGCAGTACTTC. Translation: CSFHNQGEQYF.

This clonotype was seen only a few times. The gene calls are TRBV7-9 and TRBJ1-1; 8 nucleotides match TRBD1. In germline, CDR1 is SEHNR, CDR2 FQNEAQ (reference sequence). Trimming at V came to 1 base and at J to 11 bases, leaving 9 bases not matched to a gene. The CDR3 runs to 14 residues. CDR3 sequence reads: CASSLDHRGSMAFF. CDR3 coding DNA: TGTGCCAGCAGCTTAGATCACAGGGGGTCGATGGCTTTCTTT.

This clonotype was observed a few times. The rearrangement links TRBV10-1 to TRBJ2-4; no reliable D call. CDR3 size: 14 residues. Germline CDR1 WNHNN, CDR2 SYGVQD (reference sequence). Trimming took off 5 bases at V and 1 base at J, with 9 bases between the two ends. In DNA, the CDR3 is TGCGCCAGCAGTTGGGGATCTGCCAAAAACATTCAGTACTTC. This translates into CASSWGSAKNIQYF.

This clonotype was seen more than once but under ten times. Here the CDR3 reads CASSQDRFGGGLGGQPQHF. The CDR3 nucleotides are TGCGCCAGCAGCCAAGACAGATTCGGAGGGGGCCTCGGGGGTCAGCCCCAGCATTTT. The chain combines TRBV4-1 with TRBJ1-5; 7 positions agree with TRBD1. The CDR3 covers 19 residues. Trimming removed 0 bases from V and 6 bases from J; junction bases left unmatched: 17. Germline V gives CDR1 MGHRA, CDR2 YSYEKL.

CDR3 coding DNA: TGTGCCAGCAGGTGGGACGGGGAGCTGTTTTTT. Its protein product is CASRWDGELFF. The chain carries TRBV13 and TRBJ2-2; D call uncertain. The germline CDR1 and CDR2 sequences are PRHDT and FYEKMQ (reference sequence). Trimming took off 6 bases at V and 7 bases at J, with 6 bases between the two ends. The length of the CDR3 is 11 residues.

The chain carries TRBV7-9 and TRBJ2-6, with D possibly called TRBD1 or TRBD2 (5 bases each). The CDR3 is made up of 15 amino acids. Germline CDR1 SEHNR, CDR2 FQNEAQ (reference sequence). Trimming cost V 8 bases and J 1 base, with 12 bases left between them. Here the CDR3 reads CASSPGQSGANVLTF. For the CDR3, the DNA is TGTGCCAGCTCGCCGGGGCAGTCTGGGGCCAACGTCCTGACTTTC.

The V gene is TRBV7-6, the J gene TRBJ1-3; 7 positions agree with TRBD1. CDR1 SGHVS and CDR2 FNYEAQ come from the germline V gene. The length of the CDR3 is 16 residues. V gave up 1 base and J gave up 0 bases; unmatched junction bases: 3. Here the CDR3 reads CASSLVDRASGNTIYF. The CDR3 DNA sequence: TGTGCCAGCAGCTTAGTCGACAGGGCCTCTGGAAACACCATATATTTT. Full variable domain (outside the CDR3, taken from reference TRBV7-6 and TRBJ1-3): GAGVSQSPRYKVTKRGQDVALRCDPISGHVSLYWYRQALGQGPEFLTYFNYEAQQDKSGLPNDRFSAERPEGSISTLTIQRTEQRDSAMYRCASSLVDRASGNTIYFGEGSWLTVV.

The rearrangement links TRBV11-2 to TRBJ2-7; perhaps TRBD1 as D (7 bases). CDR1 and CDR2 (germline): SGHAT, FQNNGV. This CDR3 is built from 15 residues. V lost 4 bases and J lost 3, with 16 bases in between. In DNA, the CDR3 is TGTGCCAGCAGCTGGGCGCGGGACAGCTTCTACGAGCAGTACTTC. Translating gives CASSWARDSFYEQYF.

This clonotype has at least ten counts. The chain's CDR3 is CATSDPGQGRYEQYF. DNA of the CDR3: TGTGCCACCAGTGATCCTGGACAGGGGCGCTACGAGCAGTACTTC. The V call is TRBV24-1, the J call TRBJ2-7, with TRBD1 matching 9 bases. With V trimmed by 3 bases and J by 3 bases, 5 bases remained unmatched. This CDR3 comprises 15 residues. CDR1 is KGHDR and CDR2 is SFDVKD in the germline V gene.

The chain has TRBV9 and TRBJ1-2, with D possibly being TRBD1 (5 bases). V gave up 4 bases and J gave up 4 bases, with 17 bases separating them. This CDR3 is 15 amino acids long. Germline assignment: CDR1 SGDLS and CDR2 YYNGEE. The CDR3 DNA reads TGTGCCAGCAGCCCGCAACCGGGGGGATTCTATGGCTACACCTTC. This sequence encodes CASSPQPGGFYGYTF. Based on the CDR3 plus reference TRBV9 and TRBJ1-2, the full variable domain is DSGVTQTPKHLITATGQRVTLRCSPRSGDLSVYWYQQSLDQGLQFLIQYYNGEERAKGNILERFSAQQFPDLHSELNLSSLELGDSALYFCASSPQPGGFYGYTFGSGTRLTVV.

Only a few counts were recorded for this clonotype. The chain links TRBV29-1 to TRBJ1-1, with D possibly matching TRBD1 (6 bases). Trimming pared 5 bases from V and 11 bases from J, leaving 18 bases between. This CDR3 comprises 12 residues. Germline loops: CDR1 SQVTM, CDR2 ANQGSEA. CDR3 amino acids: CSVWTDSVSAFF. The CDR3 coding sequence is TGCAGCGTTTGGACAGACTCAGTTTCGGCTTTCTTT.

This clonotype was observed many times. J is TRBJ2-1 and V is TRBV29-1, with TRBD2 matching 12 bases. V lost 7 bases and J lost 9; bases outside the gene matches: 10. The CDR3 contains 14 residues. Germline assignment: CDR1 SQVTM and CDR2 ANQGSEA. The CDR3: CSARPSGRAPEQFF. The CDR3 DNA is TGCAGCGCCAGACCTAGCGGGAGGGCACCTGAGCAGTTCTTC.

This chain connects TRBV9 to TRBJ1-2; D not certain. Germline-derived CDR1 and CDR2 are SGDLS and YYNGEE. This CDR3 contains 14 residues. The V end lost 0 bases, the J end lost 3 bases, and 9 bases lay between the germline ends. CDR3 sequence reads: CASSVDGADYGYTF. The CDR3 region has the DNA TGTGCCAGCAGCGTAGACGGCGCCGACTATGGCTACACCTTC.

This chain joins TRBV18 and TRBJ2-7; TRBD2 aligns across 9 bases. Germline lookup yields CDR1 KGHSH and CDR2 LQKENI. The CDR3 runs to 14 residues. Germline trimming cut 3 bases from V and 6 bases from J; bases unmatched to any gene: 6. Written as DNA, the CDR3 is TGTGCCAGCTCACCGGCTAGCGGGATTGTCGAGCAGTACTTC. Translated: CASSPASGIVEQYF.

This clonotype was seen only a few times. V is TRBV28 and J is TRBJ2-5, with TRBD2 matching over 10 bases. The length of the CDR3 is 17 residues. V lost 8 bases, J lost 4 bases, and 16 bases stayed unmatched. The germline gives CDR1 MDHEN, CDR2 SYDVKM. CDR3 sequence (DNA): TGTGCCAGCCAGCCGCAGGGTAGCGGGAGGCTCTTAGAGACCCAGTACTTC. Translating gives CASQPQGSGRLLETQYF.

The J gene is TRBJ2-1, the V gene TRBV25-1, with D hard to call. Trimming removed 1 base from V and 7 bases from J, with 20 bases in between. The CDR3 is 17 residues long. Germline V lookup: CDR1 MGHDK, CDR2 SYGVNS. The CDR3 DNA is TGTGCCAGCAGTGAATTCCGGTGGCAGGCCGGTTCTAATGAGCAGTTCTTC. This gives the protein CASSEFRWQAGSNEQFF. The whole variable domain, remainder taken from reference TRBV25-1 and TRBJ2-1, is EADIYQTPRYLVIGTGKKITLECSQTMGHDKMYWYQQDPGMELHLIHYSYGVNSTEKGDLSSESTVSRIRTEHFPLTLESARPSHTSQYLCASSEFRWQAGSNEQFFGPGTRLTVL.

The J gene is TRBJ1-3, the V gene TRBV5-1; a possible D gene is TRBD1 (5 bases). The CDR3 contains 15 residues. V lost 0 bases and J lost 3, with 10 bases in between. The germline gives CDR1 SGHRS, CDR2 YFSETQ. The CDR3 sequence is CASSLESRDGNTIYF. The CDR3 DNA reads TGCGCCAGCAGCTTGGAGTCCAGGGATGGAAACACCATATATTTT.

The rearrangement joins TRBV20-1 to TRBJ2-1, with D perhaps TRBD2 (5 bases). The CDR3 consists of 13 residues. Germline V gives CDR1 DFQATT, CDR2 SNEGSKA (reference sequence). The CDR3 sequence is CSLSGTTLARQFF. CDR3 sequence (DNA): TGCAGCCTGAGCGGTACCACCTTGGCGCGGCAGTTCTTC.

The genes are TRBV19 and TRBJ2-5, with D perhaps TRBD1 (7 bases). The germline V gene encodes CDR1 LNHDA and CDR2 SQIVND (reference sequence). This CDR3 is 14 amino acids long. V lost 8 bases to trimming and J lost 5 bases, with 18 bases between them. The CDR3 region has the DNA TGTGCCAGTTCCAGGACAGGTGCGGGGGAGACCCAGTACTTC. This codes for CASSRTGAGETQYF.

This clonotype was counted a few times. This chain joins TRBV4-1 and TRBJ2-7, with 9 bases that match TRBD1. There are 15 residues in the CDR3. Germline V gene data show CDR1 as MGHRA and CDR2 as YSYEKL. V shed 4 bases, J shed 5 bases, and the junction held 9 bases outside the gene matches. The CDR3 sequence: CASSLLQGARDEQYF. The CDR3 DNA is TGCGCCAGCAGCCTCCTACAGGGGGCTAGGGACGAGCAGTACTTC.

The gene calls are TRBV7-9 and TRBJ1-2; 8 bases agree with TRBD1. The CDR3 has 13 residues. CDR1 and CDR2 (germline): SEHNR, FQNEAQ (reference sequence). V lost 5 bases to trimming and J lost 3 bases; unmatched junction nucleotides: 2. For the CDR3, the DNA is TGTGCCAGCAGCCAGGGGGCTTACTATGGCTACACCTTC. Protein sequence: CASSQGAYYGYTF. The variable domain in full, with the rest retrieved from reference TRBV7-9 and TRBJ1-2, is DTGVSQNPRHKITKRGQNVTFRCDPISEHNRLYWYRQTLGQGPEFLTYFQNEAQLEKSRLLSDRFSAERPKGSFSTLEIQRTEQGDSAMYLCASSQGAYYGYTFGSGTRLTVV.

In this sample, this clonotype turned up many times. The chain employs TRBV5-1 and TRBJ1-1, with D possibly being TRBD1 (5 bases). Between the trimmed V and J ends, which lost 4 bases and 1 base, there was a span of 14 bases. This CDR3 comprises 15 residues. Germline V gene lookup returns CDR1 SGHRS and CDR2 YFSETQ. The CDR3 loop is CASSPWRDQNTEAFF. The CDR3 DNA follows: TGCGCCAGCAGCCCGTGGAGGGACCAGAACACTGAAGCTTTCTTT.

This clonotype was seen more than once but under ten times. V is TRBV7-8 and J is TRBJ2-7; TRBD1 aligns across 10 bases. Trimming at V came to 5 bases and at J to 3 bases, leaving 10 bases not matched to a gene. This CDR3 region has 16 residues. Germline lookup yields CDR1 SGHVS and CDR2 FQNEAQ. CDR3 residues: CASSGRDRGFDYEQYF. CDR3 coding DNA: TGTGCCAGCAGCGGCCGGGACAGGGGTTTTGACTACGAGCAGTACTTC.

The chain couples TRBV12-3 or TRBV12-4 to TRBJ2-1; 9 nucleotides agree with TRBD1. This CDR3 contains 20 residues. V trimming: 7 bases; J trimming: 7 bases; junction bases outside the gene matches: 26. This CDR3 is CASTPGGQGVLKSGLNEQFF. CDR3 sequence (DNA): TGTGCCAGCACCCCCGGGGGACAGGGTGTCCTTAAATCCGGGTTAAATGAGCAGTTCTTC.

This clonotype was found a few times. The chain combines TRBV3-1 with TRBJ2-7; D may be TRBD1 or TRBD2 (5 bases each). With 2 bases removed from V and 6 bases from J, the gap between germline ends came to 17 bases. Germline CDR1 and CDR2: LGHDT and YNNKEL (reference sequence). The CDR3 sequence is 15 residues long. CDR3 DNA sequence: TGTGCCAGCAGCCAATCACCACGGGACCTCCGCGAGCAGTACTTC. Translating gives CASSQSPRDLREQYF.

V gene TRBV2 combines with J gene TRBJ1-1, with a tentative D call TRBD1 (6 bases). Trimming took off 2 bases at V and 5 bases at J, with 12 bases between the two ends. This CDR3 contains 14 residues. Germline lookup yields CDR1 SNHLY and CDR2 FYNNEI. The CDR3 coding sequence is TGTGCCAGCAGTGAAAGCTTCAGGGGTACTGAAGCTTTCTTT. This encodes CASSESFRGTEAFF.